This TCR beta chain was retrieved from a study of T-cell reconstitution after alpha-beta-depleted transplantation in children. Study outcomes and limitations: Counts and diversity of T cells one year after transplant came mostly from newly produced T cells. The high TCRbeta diversity at day 60 in some patients came from surviving recipient T cells and thymic progenitors.

On this clonotype itself: What it recognizes is unknown.

The CDR3 has 10 amino acids. Trimming stripped 8 bases from V and 4 bases from J, with 5 bases between. Germline CDR1 and CDR2: MDHEN and SYDVKM. A library of TCRbeta sequences, prepared with unique molecular identifiers, was generated. TCRdb reprocessed the PCR reads with MiXCR, giving one entry per CDR3 protein. The repertoire includes around 300,000 distinct CDR3 sequences, approximately 20% of them detected once, and roughly 9.8% sits in the top ten. This chain uses TRBV28 with TRBJ2-5; the D gene is possibly TRBD2 (5 bases). Sequencing used PBMCs, mostly from graft donor cells, obtained 180 days after TCRalphabeta/CD19-depleted stem cell transplant. This TCR was recovered from a male patient younger than 18 who had a stem cell transplant for acute lymphoblastic leukemia, so the T cells may come from the graft donor. In DNA form, the CDR3 reads TGTGCCAGCGGGAGAGAGACCCAGTACTTC. Protein: CASGRETQYF.